A selection of T cell receptor beta chains follows, all from one sample in a study of blood T cells in healthy people across ages. TCRdb independently ran MiXCR on the 5' RACE reads; one entry per CDR3 protein. The table records under 1,100,000 distinct CDR3 sequences, 20% to 25% of them present only once. These data were also reused for a study on T cells of mothers and their children.

Source material: blood. The source of these receptors is a girl aged 2 to 9 in good health. CDR3s include the opening cysteine and the closing phenylalanine or tryptophan. The D gene is left open where the match is weak. Expanded clones get a size class; other rows say once, few or many, or leave the size out.

v_call: TRBV13
j_call: TRBJ2-7
clone_size: few
d_call: TRBD2
cdr3_aa: CASSLGGGRILEQYF
cdr3_nt: TGTGCCAGCAGCCTGGGCGGGGGGCGGATTCTGGAGCAGTACTTC

v_call: TRBV5-1
j_call: TRBJ2-3
clone_size: few
d_call: NA
cdr3_aa: CASSPLQSTDTQYF
cdr3_nt: TGCGCCAGCAGCCCACTACAGAGCACAGATACGCAGTATTTT

v_call: TRBV4-3
j_call: TRBJ2-3
clone_size: few
d_call: NA
cdr3_aa: CASSQDPPPSTDTQYF
cdr3_nt: TGCGCCAGCAGCCAAGATCCCCCCCCTAGCACAGATACGCAGTATTTT

v_call: TRBV13
j_call: TRBJ1-2
clone_size: NA
d_call: NA
cdr3_aa: CASSFRQGPHYGYTF
cdr3_nt: TGTGCCAGCAGCTTTAGGCAGGGCCCCCACTATGGCTACACCTTC

v_call: TRBV29-1
j_call: TRBJ2-5
clone_size: few
d_call: TRBD1
cdr3_aa: CSVRQGGNDERFF
cdr3_nt: TGCAGCGTCCGACAGGGGGGGAACGATGAGCGGTTCTTC

v_call: TRBV12-3/TRBV12-4
j_call: TRBJ1-5
clone_size: NA
d_call: TRBD1
cdr3_aa: CASRLQGVFQPQHF
cdr3_nt: TGTGCCAGCAGATTGCAGGGGGTTTTTCAGCCCCAGCATTTT

v_call: TRBV25-1
j_call: TRBJ1-1
clone_size: NA
d_call: NA
cdr3_aa: CASSPNREEVEAFF
cdr3_nt: TGTGCCAGCAGTCCAAACAGGGAGGAGGTTGAAGCTTTCTTT

v_call: TRBV20-1
j_call: TRBJ2-4
clone_size: NA
d_call: TRBD2
cdr3_aa: CSAVILAPMSGNIQYF
cdr3_nt: TGCAGTGCCGTTATACTAGCGCCCATGTCTGGAAACATTCAGTACTTC

v_call: TRBV27
j_call: TRBJ2-3
clone_size: NA
d_call: NA
cdr3_aa: CASSPGRVRDTQYF
cdr3_nt: TGTGCCAGCAGTCCCGGCAGGGTCAGGGATACGCAGTATTTT

v_call: TRBV5-6
j_call: TRBJ2-1
clone_size: few
d_call: TRBD1
cdr3_aa: CASSRQGTPYNEQFF
cdr3_nt: TGTGCCAGCAGCCGACAGGGGACCCCGTACAATGAGCAGTTCTTC

v_call: TRBV5-1
j_call: TRBJ2-6
clone_size: NA
d_call: NA
cdr3_aa: CASSLHYGANVLTF
cdr3_nt: TGCGCCAGCAGCTTGCACTATGGGGCCAACGTCCTGACTTTC

v_call: TRBV7-2
j_call: TRBJ2-1
clone_size: NA
d_call: TRBD2
cdr3_aa: CASSSPRGAGGRGPFF
cdr3_nt: TGTGCCAGCAGCTCCCCGAGAGGAGCGGGAGGCCGTGGGCCGTTCTTC

v_call: TRBV12-3/TRBV12-4
j_call: TRBJ2-7
clone_size: few
d_call: TRBD1
cdr3_aa: CASSRQGAYEQYF
cdr3_nt: TGTGCCAGCAGCCGACAGGGTGCCTACGAGCAGTACTTC

v_call: TRBV4-2
j_call: TRBJ2-1
clone_size: NA
d_call: NA
cdr3_aa: CASSPEGPHGHNEQFF
cdr3_nt: TGTGCCAGCAGCCCAGAGGGCCCCCACGGGCACAATGAGCAGTTCTTC

v_call: TRBV7-9
j_call: TRBJ2-7
clone_size: few
d_call: NA
cdr3_aa: CASSVGQPYEQYF
cdr3_nt: TGTGCCAGCAGCGTTGGACAGCCATACGAGCAGTACTTC

v_call: TRBV20-1
j_call: TRBJ2-7
clone_size: many
d_call: NA
cdr3_aa: CSARDTDSSALYEQYF
cdr3_nt: TGCAGTGCTAGAGATACTGACAGTTCCGCCTTATACGAGCAGTACTTC

v_call: TRBV6-5
j_call: TRBJ2-1
clone_size: NA
d_call: NA
cdr3_aa: CASSYSTERAYDNEQFF
cdr3_nt: TGTGCCAGCAGTTACTCGACAGAGAGGGCCTACGACAATGAGCAGTTCTTC

v_call: TRBV7-9
j_call: TRBJ1-2
clone_size: few
d_call: NA
cdr3_aa: CASSSRTFRGGGYTF
cdr3_nt: TGTGCCAGCAGCTCCCGGACTTTCCGTGGAGGCGGCTACACCTTC

v_call: TRBV5-1
j_call: TRBJ2-1
clone_size: NA
d_call: TRBD1
cdr3_aa: CASRHGQGRDEQFF
cdr3_nt: TGCGCCAGCAGACACGGACAGGGAAGGGATGAGCAGTTCTTC

v_call: TRBV20-1
j_call: TRBJ2-5
clone_size: NA
d_call: TRBD2
cdr3_aa: CSVREAGEEQETQYF
cdr3_nt: TGCAGTGTCCGGGAAGCGGGAGAGGAACAAGAGACCCAGTACTTC

v_call: TRBV25-1
j_call: TRBJ1-2
clone_size: NA
d_call: TRBD1
cdr3_aa: CASSATGTGQGGYTF
cdr3_nt: TGTGCCAGCAGCGCTACCGGGACAGGGCAGGGAGGCTACACCTTC

v_call: TRBV7-2
j_call: TRBJ2-3
clone_size: NA
d_call: NA
cdr3_aa: CASSMGLVATDTQYF
cdr3_nt: TGTGCCAGCAGCATGGGACTCGTCGCTACAGATACGCAGTATTTT

v_call: TRBV4-1
j_call: TRBJ2-5
clone_size: NA
d_call: NA
cdr3_aa: CASSQDHAGQETQYF
cdr3_nt: TGCGCCAGCAGCCAAGATCATGCGGGCCAAGAGACCCAGTACTTC

v_call: TRBV20-1
j_call: TRBJ1-2
clone_size: NA
d_call: TRBD1
cdr3_aa: CSASTDRVKGYTF
cdr3_nt: TGCAGTGCTAGTACGGACAGGGTCAAGGGCTACACCTTC

v_call: TRBV7-9
j_call: TRBJ2-3
clone_size: NA
d_call: NA
cdr3_aa: CASSSPTDSNGDTQYF
cdr3_nt: TGTGCCAGCAGCTCTCCGACGGACAGCAATGGCGATACGCAGTATTTT

v_call: TRBV10-3
j_call: TRBJ2-3
clone_size: NA
d_call: TRBD2
cdr3_aa: CAISSSTSDTDTQYF
cdr3_nt: TGTGCCATCAGCTCCTCGACTAGCGACACAGATACGCAGTATTTT

v_call: TRBV9
j_call: TRBJ1-2
clone_size: few
d_call: NA
cdr3_aa: CASSPSIGQYTF
cdr3_nt: TGTGCCAGCAGCCCCTCCATCGGACAGTACACCTTC

v_call: TRBV24-1
j_call: TRBJ2-2
clone_size: many
d_call: NA
cdr3_aa: CATSDLSVRMAGELFF
cdr3_nt: TGTGCCACCAGTGATTTAAGCGTCAGGATGGCCGGGGAGCTGTTTTTT

v_call: TRBV9
j_call: TRBJ2-7
clone_size: NA
d_call: TRBD2
cdr3_aa: CASSPSYSGGGYEQYF
cdr3_nt: TGTGCCAGCAGCCCCTCTTATAGCGGGGGAGGATACGAGCAGTACTTC

v_call: TRBV29-1
j_call: TRBJ1-2
clone_size: NA
d_call: NA
cdr3_aa: CSVEESGRAF
cdr3_nt: TGCAGCGTTGAAGAATCAGGCCGTGCCTTC

v_call: TRBV10-3
j_call: TRBJ2-3
clone_size: NA
d_call: TRBD2
cdr3_aa: CAISEAGGTDTQYF
cdr3_nt: TGTGCCATCAGCGAGGCGGGGGGGACAGATACGCAGTATTTT

v_call: TRBV12-3/TRBV12-4
j_call: TRBJ2-1
clone_size: few
d_call: NA
cdr3_aa: CASSLILYNEQFF
cdr3_nt: TGTGCCAGCAGTTTAATCCTATACAATGAGCAGTTCTTC

v_call: TRBV3-1
j_call: TRBJ2-1
clone_size: few
d_call: TRBD1
cdr3_aa: CASSHEEGAVSDNEQFF
cdr3_nt: TGTGCCAGCAGCCACGAAGAGGGGGCGGTAAGCGACAATGAGCAGTTCTTC

v_call: TRBV25-1
j_call: TRBJ2-1
clone_size: NA
d_call: NA
cdr3_aa: CASSERTNPNEQFF
cdr3_nt: TGTGCCAGCAGTGAAAGGACTAATCCAAATGAGCAGTTCTTC

v_call: TRBV5-1
j_call: TRBJ2-7
clone_size: few
d_call: NA
cdr3_aa: CASSLEGTLSYEQYF
cdr3_nt: TGCGCCAGCAGCTTGGAAGGGACTCTATCCTACGAGCAGTACTTC

v_call: TRBV28
j_call: TRBJ2-1
clone_size: NA
d_call: NA
cdr3_aa: CASGGVRNSLHEQFF
cdr3_nt: TGTGCCAGCGGAGGGGTCCGAAATTCCCTCCATGAGCAGTTCTTC

v_call: TRBV7-8
j_call: TRBJ2-5
clone_size: few
d_call: TRBD2
cdr3_aa: CASSLGASGIRLYF
cdr3_nt: TGTGCCAGCAGCTTAGGTGCTAGCGGGATAAGGCTGTACTTC

v_call: TRBV21-1
j_call: TRBJ2-5
clone_size: many
d_call: NA
cdr3_aa: CASSKYQETQYF
cdr3_nt: TGTGCCAGCAGCAAATACCAAGAGACCCAGTACTTC

v_call: TRBV2
j_call: TRBJ2-4
clone_size: NA
d_call: NA
cdr3_aa: CASAVGGGNIQYF
cdr3_nt: TGTGCCAGCGCGGTGGGAGGGGGAAACATTCAGTACTTC

v_call: TRBV28
j_call: TRBJ2-4
clone_size: few
d_call: NA
cdr3_aa: CASGSNRLAKNIQYF
cdr3_nt: TGTGCCAGCGGCAGTAATCGCCTAGCCAAAAACATTCAGTACTTC

v_call: TRBV28
j_call: TRBJ2-7
clone_size: NA
d_call: TRBD1
cdr3_aa: CASRTYSGQGAYEQYF
cdr3_nt: TGTGCCAGCAGAACTTATTCGGGGCAGGGGGCCTACGAGCAGTACTTC

v_call: TRBV7-9
j_call: TRBJ2-1
clone_size: NA
d_call: TRBD1
cdr3_aa: CASSRLGQAYNEQFF
cdr3_nt: TGTGCCAGCAGCCGATTGGGACAGGCGTACAATGAGCAGTTCTTC

v_call: TRBV20-1
j_call: TRBJ2-5
clone_size: NA
d_call: NA
cdr3_aa: CSATRQKETQYF
cdr3_nt: TGCAGTGCCACAAGACAGAAAGAGACCCAGTACTTC

v_call: TRBV6-2/TRBV6-3
j_call: TRBJ2-3
clone_size: NA
d_call: TRBD2
cdr3_aa: CASSPWTSGGTDTQYF
cdr3_nt: TGTGCCAGCAGTCCTTGGACTAGCGGGGGCACAGATACGCAGTATTTT

v_call: TRBV6-6
j_call: TRBJ2-7
clone_size: few
d_call: NA
cdr3_aa: CASSYAGASSYEQYF
cdr3_nt: TGTGCCAGCAGTTACGCGGGGGCGAGCTCCTACGAGCAGTACTTC

v_call: TRBV5-5
j_call: TRBJ2-5
clone_size: few
d_call: NA
cdr3_aa: CASSPQDMGETQYF
cdr3_nt: TGTGCCAGCAGCCCCCAGGACATGGGTGAGACCCAGTACTTC

v_call: TRBV7-9
j_call: TRBJ2-3
clone_size: NA
d_call: NA
cdr3_aa: CASSLDGISNTQYF
cdr3_nt: TGTGCCAGCAGCTTAGACGGGATCTCTAATACGCAGTATTTT

v_call: TRBV20-1
j_call: TRBJ2-4
clone_size: many
d_call: TRBD1
cdr3_aa: CSARDLQGNIQYF
cdr3_nt: TGCAGTGCTAGAGATCTACAGGGGAACATTCAGTACTTC

v_call: TRBV27
j_call: TRBJ1-6
clone_size: few
d_call: NA
cdr3_aa: CASSTRGDSPLHF
cdr3_nt: TGTGCCAGCAGCACCCGAGGCGATTCACCCCTCCACTTT

v_call: TRBV6-2/TRBV6-3
j_call: TRBJ2-1
clone_size: NA
d_call: NA
cdr3_aa: CASSWGAAYNEQFF
cdr3_nt: TGTGCGAGCAGTTGGGGGGCCGCCTACAATGAGCAGTTCTTC

v_call: TRBV29-1
j_call: TRBJ2-7
clone_size: few
d_call: NA
cdr3_aa: CSALSNEQYF
cdr3_nt: TGCAGCGCCCTAAGTAACGAGCAGTACTTC

v_call: TRBV7-9
j_call: TRBJ1-6
clone_size: NA
d_call: TRBD1
cdr3_aa: CASSFRDSNSPLHF
cdr3_nt: TGTGCCAGCAGCTTTCGGGACAGCAATTCGCCCCTCCACTTT

v_call: TRBV6-1
j_call: TRBJ1-4
clone_size: NA
d_call: NA
cdr3_aa: CASMLREVLFF
cdr3_nt: TGTGCCAGCATGTTGAGGGAGGTGCTGTTTTTT

v_call: TRBV5-1
j_call: TRBJ1-2
clone_size: NA
d_call: TRBD1
cdr3_aa: CASSLEGQGLGYTF
cdr3_nt: TGCGCCAGCAGCTTGGAGGGACAGGGGCTTGGCTACACCTTC

v_call: TRBV19
j_call: TRBJ2-6
clone_size: NA
d_call: TRBD1
cdr3_aa: CASSWDRIGANVLTF
cdr3_nt: TGTGCCAGTAGTTGGGACAGGATTGGGGCCAACGTCCTGACTTTC

v_call: TRBV5-1
j_call: TRBJ1-1
clone_size: few
d_call: NA
cdr3_aa: CASSLLPRNTEAFF
cdr3_nt: TGCGCCAGCAGCTTGCTTCCCAGGAACACTGAAGCTTTCTTT

v_call: TRBV7-9
j_call: TRBJ2-1
clone_size: few
d_call: TRBD1
cdr3_aa: CASSPNGQADSYNEQFF
cdr3_nt: TGTGCCAGCAGCCCCAATGGACAGGCCGACTCCTACAATGAGCAGTTCTTC